Listed below are T cell receptor beta chains from one sample, sequenced in a study of T cells in Graves' hyperthyroidism and ophthalmopathy. TCRdb re-called the multiplex PCR reads with MiXCR, one entry per CDR3 protein. Found here are around 600,000 distinct CDR3 sequences, roughly 15% of them singletons; the top ten hold approximately 12%. The sequenced sample was blood. These receptors were collected from a woman between 45 and 65 years old with Graves' ophthalmopathy. Both conserved end residues are part of each CDR3. Each record gives: D gene, V gene, J gene, clone size, CDR3 DNA, CDR3 protein. The D gene is left open where the match is weak. Size values are once, few and many counts, or a class for expanded clones, and some rows have none.

>TRBD2|TRBV28|TRBJ2-1|many
TGTGCCAGCAGTCGACTAGCGGGAGGCTCCTACAATGAGCAGTTCTTC
CASSRLAGGSYNEQFF
>-|TRBV6-1|TRBJ2-2|many
TGTGCCAGCAGTGAAGGGGGGGGCAGTGTCACCGGGGAGCTGTTTTTT
CASSEGGGSVTGELFF
>TRBD1|TRBV5-1|TRBJ1-5|-
TGCGCCAGCCGGGACAGGGAGGGCAATCAGCCCCAGCATTTT
CASRDREGNQPQHF
>-|TRBV20-1|TRBJ2-7|few
TGCAGTGCTAGAGATTCCCGCCCAGCGGGCTACGAGCAGTACTTC
CSARDSRPAGYEQYF
>TRBD1|TRBV6-5|TRBJ2-3|many
TGTGCCAGCAGTTACTCGACAGGGTCAGATACGCAGTATTTT
CASSYSTGSDTQYF
>-|TRBV12-5|TRBJ2-7|many
TGTGCTAGTGGTTTGGTAGACGCCGAGCAGTACTTC
CASGLVDAEQYF
>-|TRBV30|TRBJ1-5|-
TGTGCCTGGTCAAGGGGGAATCAGCCCCAGCATTTT
CAWSRGNQPQHF
>-|TRBV20-1|TRBJ2-1|many
TGCAGTGCTAGAGATGAGGCAGTCCAGTTCCGGGATGAGCAGTTCTTC
CSARDEAVQFRDEQFF
>TRBD2|TRBV27|TRBJ2-1|many
TGTGCCAGCAGTCCACCCACTAAACTAGCGGGAGTTTGGAATGAGCAGTTCTTC
CASSPPTKLAGVWNEQFF
>-|TRBV4-3|TRBJ2-3|-
TGCGCCAGCAGCCAAGGAAGCAGGAGAGATGCAGATACGCAGTATTTT
CASSQGSRRDADTQYF
>-|TRBV30|TRBJ1-2|many
TGTGCCTGGAGTGTGGGTGACTATGGCTACACCTTC
CAWSVGDYGYTF
>-|TRBV2|TRBJ1-5|many
TGTGCCAGCAAGGAGTTTTGGTCCCAAGCGGCGGCCCAGCATTTT
CASKEFWSQAAAQHF
>TRBD2|TRBV7-3|TRBJ2-1|many
TGTGCCAGCAGCTTAAGTAGGAGCGGGAGGGGTGATGAGCAGTTCTTC
CASSLSRSGRGDEQFF
>TRBD2|TRBV5-4|TRBJ2-2|few
TGTGCCAGCAGCGGAACAGGGACTAGCGGGAGGGTCGGGGAGCTGTTTTTT
CASSGTGTSGRVGELFF
>TRBD1|TRBV28|TRBJ1-1|-
TGTGCCAGCAGGCTCCGGGACAGAGACACTGAAGCTTTCTTT
CASRLRDRDTEAFF
>-|TRBV24-1|TRBJ2-1|few
TGTGCCACCAGTGGCATTGGTTCTCCCCGAAATGAGCAGTTCTTC
CATSGIGSPRNEQFF
>TRBD2|TRBV10-3|TRBJ2-2|few
TGTGCCATCAGTGAGACTAGCGGAGCCACCGGGGAGCTGTTTTTT
CAISETSGATGELFF
>-|TRBV6-2/TRBV6-3|TRBJ2-1|many
TGTGCCAGCAGTTACCTCGAGTTCTCGCTCTCGGAGCAGTTCTTC
CASSYLEFSLSEQFF
>TRBD2|TRBV3-1|TRBJ2-7|many
TGTGCCAGCAGCAAGGGAGGACTAGCGGGAGGAATTACCTACGAGCAGTACTTC
CASSKGGLAGGITYEQYF
>-|TRBV4-3|TRBJ2-7|once
TGCGCCAGCAGCCAAGTGACAGGTGACCGCTACGAGCAGTACTTC
CASSQVTGDRYEQYF
>-|TRBV4-1|TRBJ1-5|few
TGCGCCAGCAGCCAAGAGAATATGTATAGCAATCAGCCCCAGCATTTT
CASSQENMYSNQPQHF
>-|TRBV7-2|TRBJ2-4|many
TGTGCCAGCAGCTTAGTGCCCGGGGGAAGGGCCAAAAACATTCAGTACTTC
CASSLVPGGRAKNIQYF
>TRBD2|TRBV4-2|TRBJ2-5|many
TGTGCCAGCAGCCAAGATCAGCTGGGGGGGCAAGAGACCCAGTACTTC
CASSQDQLGGQETQYF
>-|TRBV5-5|TRBJ2-1|many
TGTGCCAGCAGCTTGTTGACCTCTAACAATGAGCAGTTCTTC
CASSLLTSNNEQFF
>-|TRBV6-1|TRBJ2-1|many
TGTGCCAGCAGTGAAGCGGTTCTCTTAGATGAGCAGTTCTTC
CASSEAVLLDEQFF
>-|TRBV7-9|TRBJ1-1|many
TGTGCCAGCAGCCATGACTCGAGGGCCGCCCTTGAAGCTTTCTTT
CASSHDSRAALEAFF
>TRBD2|TRBV4-3|TRBJ2-7|few
TGCGCCAGCAGTATAGGGACTAGCAATAGCGAGCAGTACTTC
CASSIGTSNSEQYF
>-|TRBV9|TRBJ2-3|many
TGTGCCAGCAGCGTAAACCCGGTAGCGGAGGAAGACACAGATACGCAGTATTTT
CASSVNPVAEEDTDTQYF
>-|TRBV7-6|TRBJ2-2|many
TGTGCCAGCAGCTTGAGGATCAGCGGAGCGAACACCGGGGAGCTGTTTTTT
CASSLRISGANTGELFF
>-|TRBV7-2|TRBJ1-5|many
TGTGCCAGCAGCTTAGGGCAGGGGTTTCAGCCCCAGCATTTT
CASSLGQGFQPQHF
>TRBD1|TRBV28|TRBJ1-2|few
TGTGCCAGCAGTTCCCGACAGGGGGCTACTATTAAGGCTGGCTACACCTTC
CASSSRQGATIKAGYTF
>TRBD1|TRBV15|TRBJ2-7|-
TGTGCCACCAGCAGAGAGGGGGACAGGGGGCATCCCTACGAGCAGTACTTC
CATSREGDRGHPYEQYF
>-|TRBV6-1|TRBJ1-2|-
TGTGCCAGCAGTGACCGAGGACAGCCCTATGGCTACACCTTC
CASSDRGQPYGYTF
>TRBD2|TRBV18|TRBJ2-7|many
TGTGCCAGCTCACGTCCGACTAGCGGGAGCCACGAGCAGTACTTC
CASSRPTSGSHEQYF
>-|TRBV28|TRBJ1-2|many
TGTGCCAGCGGCTTGGGGAATGGCTACACCTTC
CASGLGNGYTF
>TRBD2|TRBV5-1|TRBJ2-7|many
TGCGCCAGCAGCTTCAGCACCGGGACTAGTAGTTCCTACGAGCAGTACTTC
CASSFSTGTSSSYEQYF
>TRBD1|TRBV6-1|TRBJ2-5|many
TGTGCCAGCAGTGAAGCAGGCAGGGGGCAAGAGACCCAGTACTTC
CASSEAGRGQETQYF
>-|TRBV9|TRBJ2-2|few
TGTGCCAGCAGCGGAAGGACAGATATCAACACCGGGGAGCTGTTTTTT
CASSGRTDINTGELFF
>-|TRBV7-3|TRBJ1-2|-
TGTGCCAGCAGCCCCAGCCTAGGGGGAACCTATGGCTACACCTTC
CASSPSLGGTYGYTF
>-|TRBV12-3/TRBV12-4|TRBJ2-5|many
TGTGCCAGCAGTTTAGAGGGGTCGGCCCTCCAAGAGACCCAGTACTTC
CASSLEGSALQETQYF
>-|TRBV24-1|TRBJ2-2|many
TGTGCCACCAGTGACCCAGTTCCCGGGGAGCTGTTTTTT
CATSDPVPGELFF
>TRBD2|TRBV2|TRBJ2-7|few
TGTGCCAGCAGAGAGGGACTAGCGGGAGTCCAGCAGTACTTC
CASREGLAGVQQYF
>TRBD2|TRBV6-2/TRBV6-3|TRBJ2-7|many
TGTGCCAGCAGCCCCCACCTAGCGGGAGGGCCCTACGAGCAGTACTTC
CASSPHLAGGPYEQYF
>TRBD1|TRBV5-6|TRBJ2-7|many
TGTGCCAGCAGCATCCGGGACAGGGTTTACGAGCAGTACTTC
CASSIRDRVYEQYF
>TRBD2|TRBV7-3|TRBJ2-5|many
TGTGCCAGCAGCCAAGGACTAGCGGGGGGGGGAGGGACCCAGTACTTC
CASSQGLAGGGGTQYF
>TRBD1|TRBV7-9|TRBJ2-2|many
TGTGCCAGCAGCCCCCGGACAGGGAACACCGGGGAGCTGTTTTTT
CASSPRTGNTGELFF
>-|TRBV20-1|TRBJ1-5|many
TGCAGTGCTACCCGGGGCTTTGATCAGCCCCAGCATTTT
CSATRGFDQPQHF